A single sample is the source of the 13 T cell receptor beta chains below, sequenced in a study of tumor-infiltrating lymphocytes in localized non-small cell lung cancer. Libraries were prepared by immunoSEQ multiplex PCR; TCRdb keeps only in-frame clonotypes and omits some of them. The sample lists 15,000 to 20,000 clones, around 78% seen once, with 4% to 5% in the top ten. Sequences were obtained from lung tumor tissue. All receptors derive from a human donor with non-small cell lung cancer.

The V call is TRBV9, the J call TRBJ1-3; D not resolved. CDR3 length: 13 amino acids. Trimming shortened V by 4 bases and J by 7 bases, and 12 bases separated the two germline ends. Germline V lookup: CDR1 SGDLS, CDR2 YYNGEE. CDR3 sequence reads: CASSPQETNTIYF. CDR3 sequence (DNA): TGTGCCAGCAGCCCCCAAGAGACGAACACCATATATTTT.

The chain has TRBV7-3 and TRBJ2-5; 12 nucleotides align to TRBD2. The germline V gene has CDR1 SGHTA and CDR2 FQGTGA. The junction had 6 bases not matched to a gene; V was cut back by 5 bases and J by 5 bases. This CDR3 spans 15 amino acids. Here the CDR3 reads CASSPSGGASETQYF. In nucleotides, the CDR3 is TGTGCCAGCAGCCCTAGCGGGGGGGCCTCCGAGACCCAGTACTTC.

The chain has TRBV5-6 and TRBJ1-2; 7 nucleotides align to TRBD1. The CDR3 is 14 amino acids. The V and J ends lost 3 bases and 7 bases, in that order; junction bases with no gene match: 9. Germline CDR1 reads SGHDT; CDR2 reads YYEEEE. Here the CDR3 reads CASSSLGQNRGYTF. CDR3 DNA: TGTGCCAGCAGCTCGTTGGGACAGAACCGTGGCTACACCTTC.

The chain has TRBV9 and TRBJ2-1; no firm D call. CDR1 and CDR2 (germline): SGDLS, YYNGEE. This CDR3 spans 15 amino acids. V lost 0 bases and J 2 bases, leaving 9 bases between the germline ends. The CDR3, as DNA: TGTGCCAGCAGCGTAGAGGCGGCAACCTACAATGAGCAGTTCTTC. Amino acid sequence: CASSVEAATYNEQFF.

The genes are TRBV13 and TRBJ1-1; D is undetermined. Germline assignment: CDR1 PRHDT and CDR2 FYEKMQ (reference sequence). The CDR3 spans 17 residues. V was shortened by 2 bases and J by 0 bases, with 16 bases between the two germline ends. As DNA, the CDR3 is TGTGCCAGCAGCTTATTTGCTGAAATACTCATGAACACTGAAGCTTTCTTT. Protein: CASSLFAEILMNTEAFF.

The chain combines TRBV19 with TRBJ2-7; 9 positions agree with TRBD2. The germline gives CDR1 LNHDA, CDR2 SQIVND (reference sequence). Trimming took 4 bases from V and 3 from J; bases not matched to a gene: 10. The CDR3 runs 16 residues. The CDR3, as DNA: TGTGCCAGTAGTACTTCAGCGGGAGGAACCTACTACGAGCAGTACTTC. Translating it yields CASSTSAGGTYYEQYF.

This clone was recorded once. The chain employs TRBV6-5 and TRBJ2-7; TRBD1 matches at 8 bases. Germline loops: CDR1 MNHEY, CDR2 SVGAGI. The CDR3 consists of 14 residues. J gave up 0 bases and V 5 bases, and 3 bases lay outside the gene matches. DNA for the CDR3: TGTGCCAGCAGTAGGACAGGGACCTCCTACGAGCAGTACTTC. Translation gives CASSRTGTSYEQYF.

This sequence joins TRBV27 and TRBJ1-2, with 7 bases that match TRBD1. V shed 5 bases and J 7 bases; nucleotides not matched to a gene: 10. From germline, CDR1 is MNHEY and CDR2 SMNVEV (reference sequence). The CDR3 is 14 amino acids. The CDR3 reads CASSPKQGLGGYTF. DNA of the CDR3: TGTGCCAGCAGTCCGAAACAGGGGCTGGGTGGCTACACCTTC.

In DNA, the CDR3 is TGCGCCAGCAGCTTGGGTCCAGGAGAAGGGTATGGCTACACCTTC. Translation: CASSLGPGEGYGYTF. The V call is TRBV5-1, the J call TRBJ1-2, with D unclear. This CDR3 contains 15 residues. V was clipped by 0 bases and J by 5 bases, with 14 bases between them. Germline values: CDR1 SGHRS, CDR2 YFSETQ. Looking up the rest from reference TRBV5-1 and TRBJ1-2 gives the full variable domain: KAGVTQTPRYLIKTRGQQVTLSCSPISGHRSVSWYQQTPGQGLQFLFEYFSETQRNKGNFPGRFSGRQFSNSRSEMNVSTLELGDSALYLCASSLGPGEGYGYTFGSGTRLTVV.

The genes are TRBV7-9 and TRBJ2-7; D remains ambiguous. This CDR3 comprises 13 residues. Trimming removed 5 bases from V and 3 bases from J, with 11 bases in between. The germline V gene has CDR1 SEHNR and CDR2 FQNEAQ (reference sequence). The CDR3 DNA sequence: TGTGCCAGCAGCCCCGACCTAGTCTACGAGCAGTACTTC. Translated, it gives CASSPDLVYEQYF.

The chain recombines TRBV19 with TRBJ2-2; D is perhaps TRBD1 or TRBD2 (6 bases each). Germline CDR1 LNHDA, CDR2 SQIVND (reference sequence). Trimming shortened V by 7 bases and J by 6 bases, and 12 bases separated the two germline ends. The CDR3 totals 13 residues. Here the CDR3 DNA reads TGTGCCAGTAATAAGGGGGAGGCCGGGGAGCTGTTTTTT. Protein sequence: CASNKGEAGELFF.

V and J are TRBV10-3 and TRBJ2-5, with D perhaps matching TRBD2 (6 bases). Trimming cost V 0 bases and J 7 bases, with 9 bases left between them. The CDR3 is made up of 13 amino acids. Germline values: CDR1 ENHRY, CDR2 SYGVKD. In DNA form, the CDR3 reads TGTGCCATCAGTGAGTCAGGGGAGGCGACCCAGTACTTC. This gives the protein CAISESGEATQYF.

The count of this clone is one. V is TRBV19 and J is TRBJ2-7, with 8 bases lining up with TRBD2. Losses at the gene ends were 5 bases for V and 6 bases for J; bases not matched to a gene: 12. This CDR3 has 15 residues. CDR1 and CDR2 (germline): LNHDA, SQIVND (reference sequence). The CDR3 bases are TGTGCCAGTAGTGATAGCGGGGCCCAAGGCCTCGAGCAGTACTTC. It encodes CASSDSGAQGLEQYF.